A selection of T cell receptor beta chains follows, all from one sample in a study of cytomegalovirus exposure and HLA in healthy donors. The protocol was immunoSEQ multiplex PCR, while the TCRdb copy is restricted to in-frame clones and leaves out a portion. The sample has around 150,000 clones, around 85% seen once; the top ten hold 0.7% to 1%. The sequenced material came from PBMCs. The receptors were gathered from a woman aged 25 to 45 in good health and CMV-seronegative. Each CDR3 is given with its conserved first and last residue. A D gene is named only where the DNA matches it firmly. Size is omitted from some rows. Given values are once, few, many or a class for expanded clones.

v_gene: TRBV7-7
j_gene: TRBJ2-3
d_gene: TRBD1
abundance: NA
CDR3nt: TGTGCCAGCAGCCCTGGACAGGGGGCAGATACGCAGTATTTT
CDR3aa: CASSPGQGADTQYF

v_gene: TRBV7-2
j_gene: TRBJ2-1
d_gene: TRBD2
abundance: once
CDR3nt: TGTGCCAGCAGCCCAAGGGTAGCGGGGGGCGGGGATGAGCAGTTCTTC
CDR3aa: CASSPRVAGGGDEQFF

v_gene: TRBV19
j_gene: TRBJ2-1
d_gene: TRBD2
abundance: NA
CDR3nt: TGTGCCAGTAGTTCCCGATTGATAGCGGGATTAGATGAGCAGTTCTTC
CDR3aa: CASSSRLIAGLDEQFF

v_gene: TRBV30
j_gene: TRBJ2-1
d_gene: TRBD1
abundance: NA
CDR3nt: TGTGCCTGGAGAGACAGGGGGCTAAACAATGAGCAGTTCTTC
CDR3aa: CAWRDRGLNNEQFF

v_gene: TRBV6-1
j_gene: TRBJ2-4
d_gene: TRBD2
abundance: NA
CDR3nt: TGTGCCAGCAGTGAAATTAATAGCGGGAGAGTTCAGTACTTC
CDR3aa: CASSEINSGRVQYF

v_gene: TRBV6-5
j_gene: TRBJ1-3
d_gene: NA
abundance: NA
CDR3nt: TGTGCCACCGGAGTCTCTGGAAACACCATATATTTT
CDR3aa: CATGVSGNTIYF

v_gene: TRBV29-1
j_gene: TRBJ2-1
d_gene: TRBD2
abundance: once
CDR3nt: TGCAGCGTGCCCTCCGGGACTAGGGGGGGAGGGTCTGAGCAGTTCTTC
CDR3aa: CSVPSGTRGGGSEQFF

v_gene: TRBV13
j_gene: TRBJ1-5
d_gene: NA
abundance: NA
CDR3nt: TGTGCCAGCAGCTTAGGCCCGGGTGAGTTAGGGGGTGTTCAGCCCCAGCATTTT
CDR3aa: CASSLGPGELGGVQPQHF

v_gene: TRBV6-1
j_gene: TRBJ2-1
d_gene: TRBD2
abundance: NA
CDR3nt: TGTGCCAGCAGTGATGGCGGGAGAGCCTACAATGAGCAGTTCTTC
CDR3aa: CASSDGGRAYNEQFF

v_gene: TRBV27
j_gene: TRBJ2-1
d_gene: TRBD2
abundance: once
CDR3nt: TGTGCCAGCACTCCTTACGGACTAGCGGACTCCTACAATGAGCAGTTCTTC
CDR3aa: CASTPYGLADSYNEQFF

v_gene: TRBV30
j_gene: TRBJ1-1
d_gene: TRBD1
abundance: NA
CDR3nt: TGTGCCTGGAGCAGCGGACAGGGTTATTCTGAAGCTTTCTTT
CDR3aa: CAWSSGQGYSEAFF

v_gene: TRBV2
j_gene: TRBJ1-2
d_gene: NA
abundance: NA
CDR3nt: TGTGCCAGCAGAGACCCGGGACAAAGAGATGGCTACACCTTC
CDR3aa: CASRDPGQRDGYTF

v_gene: TRBV5-1
j_gene: TRBJ1-1
d_gene: NA
abundance: few
CDR3nt: TGCGCCAGCAGCTTGGGGTTCGGGAACACTGAAGCTTTCTTT
CDR3aa: CASSLGFGNTEAFF

v_gene: TRBV18
j_gene: TRBJ1-1
d_gene: TRBD1
abundance: once
CDR3nt: TGTGCCAGCTCACCCCAACAGGGGAAGGGCACTGAAGCTTTCTTT
CDR3aa: CASSPQQGKGTEAFF